This T cell receptor beta chain was recorded in a study of memory CD4+ T cells and cytomegalovirus serostatus. The sort gate was single viable CD3+CD4+CD8-CD45RO+ cells for memory CD4+ T cells. Libraries were prepared by immunoSEQ multiplex PCR; TCRdb keeps only in-frame clonotypes and omits some of them. The data contain approximately 50,000 clones, around 79% of them seen just once; the ten biggest clones take up under 3%. Germline lookup yields CDR1 PRHDT and CDR2 FYEKMQ (reference sequence). The CDR3 totals 15 residues. Trimming removed 5 bases from V and 4 bases from J; junction bases left unmatched: 8.

The chain uses TRBV13 and TRBJ1-1; 9 bases align to TRBD1. The TCR sequence derives from an adult in good health and CMV-seropositive. What was sequenced was memory CD4+ T cells from blood. CDR3 loop: CASSRTGGIGTEAFF. The CDR3 coding sequence is TGTGCCAGCAGCCGCACAGGGGGCATTGGCACTGAAGCTTTCTTT.